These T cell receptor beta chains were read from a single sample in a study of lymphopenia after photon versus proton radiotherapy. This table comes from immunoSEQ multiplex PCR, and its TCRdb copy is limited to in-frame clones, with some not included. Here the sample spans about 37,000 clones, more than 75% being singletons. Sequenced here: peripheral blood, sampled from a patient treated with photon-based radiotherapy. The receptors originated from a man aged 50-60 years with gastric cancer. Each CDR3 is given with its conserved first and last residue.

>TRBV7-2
CASSLDRGRGNEQFF
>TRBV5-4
CASSFEGVSTEAFF
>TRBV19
CASSKYRDRGNTIYF
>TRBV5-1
CASSLGQGHQPQHF
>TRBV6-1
CASSEAGGYGYTF
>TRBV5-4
CASWSSGESREQYF
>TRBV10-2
CASSEGGASGFTGELFF
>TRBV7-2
CASSSQRNTEAFF
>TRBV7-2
CASSRDRGEKLFF
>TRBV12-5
CASGLVMGRNTEAFF
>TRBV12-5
CASALSGTSLIEQYF
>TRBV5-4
CASSRTSGYYNEQFF
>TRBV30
CAWSVGDRPYEQYF
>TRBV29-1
CSVYTLEKLFF
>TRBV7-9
CASSQGDQSSGANVLTF
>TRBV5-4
CASSLGGANTEAFF
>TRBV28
CASSLLGQGTEAFF
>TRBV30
CAWSPTGPVYGYTF
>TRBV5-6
CASSSGSWTEAFF
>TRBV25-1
CASRLVSMNEQFF
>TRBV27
CASSPHRNTDTQYF
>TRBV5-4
CASSPLGSRNTEAFF
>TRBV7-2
CASSPGQGAGGYTF
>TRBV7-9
CASSSDRGNTNEKLFF
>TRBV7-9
CASSLFFRPYEQYF
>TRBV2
CASSEQGIDNSPLHF
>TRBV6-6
CASITGRMNTEAFF
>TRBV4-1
CASSQSLLRGPVYEQYF
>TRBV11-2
CASSFKGATGTGELFF
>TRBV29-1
CSVDPRTGRNTEAFF
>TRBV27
CASSPPGLAGVPMQFF
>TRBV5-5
CASSLLGRPWETQYF
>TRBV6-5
CASSYSRVNEQYF
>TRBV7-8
CASSLARNIQYF
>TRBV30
CAWSSKRGTDTQYF
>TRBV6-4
CASSEDTGPYNEQFF
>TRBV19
CASSTRQGGEQYF
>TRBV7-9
CASSLVGGKQYF
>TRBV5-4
CASSQTSGFRTDTQYF
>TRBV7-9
CASSRGLLGDTEAFF
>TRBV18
CASSTLTDTQYF
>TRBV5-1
CASSLGLAGGAKNIQYF